A selection of T cell receptor beta chains follows, all from one sample in a study of response to subunit inactivated influenza vaccine. TCRdb redid the calling of the RT-PCR reads with MiXCR, one entry per CDR3 protein. Of some 800,000 distinct CDR3 sequences in the sample, about 20% are singletons; the top ten hold more than 8.5%. Sample: PBMCs from blood, taken 5 days after vaccination. The receptors here all came from a man in his forties or fifties who received an inactivated influenza vaccine. CDR3s include the opening cysteine and the closing phenylalanine or tryptophan. Fields, in order: J gene, D gene, V gene, clone size, CDR3 DNA, CDR3 protein. A D gene is named only where the DNA matches it firmly. Some rows have no size entry. The others give once, few or many, or a class for an expanded clone.

TRBJ1-5 | NA | TRBV4-1 | NA | TGCGCCAGCAGCCAAGAAGCCCACCCCAATCAGCCCCAGCATTTT | CASSQEAHPNQPQHF
TRBJ1-2 | NA | TRBV28 | few | TGTGCCAGCAGTTTATGGGCGGATTATGGCTACACCTTC | CASSLWADYGYTF
TRBJ2-1 | NA | TRBV12-3/TRBV12-4 | NA | TGTGCCAGCAGCTCAGGACGGTTCAGCTACAATGAGCAGTTCTTC | CASSSGRFSYNEQFF
TRBJ2-7 | NA | TRBV7-8 | NA | TGTGCCAGCAGCTTAGCCGACAGGGGAGGGTCCTACGAGCAGTACTTC | CASSLADRGGSYEQYF
TRBJ2-7 | NA | TRBV28 | NA | TGTGCCAGCAGTTTATATCCCGTCGGTAGGGTGAGCGCCTACGAGCAGTACTTC | CASSLYPVGRVSAYEQYF
TRBJ2-1 | TRBD2 | TRBV30 | NA | TGTGCCTGGAGAATCGGGGTAGCGGGGGTCCATGAGCAGTTCTTC | CAWRIGVAGVHEQFF
TRBJ1-5 | NA | TRBV11-2 | NA | TGTGCCAGCAGCTTGGGACCTGCGGGCAATCAGCCCCAGCATTTT | CASSLGPAGNQPQHF
TRBJ1-2 | NA | TRBV28 | NA | TGTGCCAGCAGAGAAGTTATCGGCTATGGCTACACCTTC | CASREVIGYGYTF
TRBJ1-4 | TRBD1 | TRBV10-3 | NA | TGTGCCATCAGTACCGACAGGGGGGCGAATGAAAAACTGTTTTTT | CAISTDRGANEKLFF
TRBJ2-7 | NA | TRBV16 | few | TGTGCCAGCAGCCAATCTTCTGGCAGGCCCTACGAGCAGTACTTC | CASSQSSGRPYEQYF
TRBJ1-5 | NA | TRBV12-3/TRBV12-4 | NA | TGTGCCAGCAGTTTAGTACAGGGCAATCAGCCCCAGCATTTT | CASSLVQGNQPQHF
TRBJ1-1 | NA | TRBV27 | NA | TGTGCCAGCAGTTTATACGAGAGGACTGAAGCTTTCTTT | CASSLYERTEAFF
TRBJ2-1 | TRBD1 | TRBV12-3/TRBV12-4 | NA | TGTGCCAGCAGTTCGAGACAGGGGGCCCTCAATGAGCAGTTCTTC | CASSSRQGALNEQFF
TRBJ2-3 | TRBD2 | TRBV20-1 | NA | TGCAGTGCTATTGGAAGAAGGACTAGCGGGGTTGATACGCAGTATTTT | CSAIGRRTSGVDTQYF
TRBJ1-6 | NA | TRBV18 | few | TGTGCCAGCTCACCCTCCAGGCGGTCCTATAATTCACCCCTCCACTTT | CASSPSRRSYNSPLHF
TRBJ2-3 | NA | TRBV6-5 | few | TGTGCCAGCGGTTCTGGAGTCGATACGCAGTATTTT | CASGSGVDTQYF
TRBJ2-4 | NA | TRBV4-3 | NA | TGCGCCAGCAGCCGAGGAACCGGCACCTTAGCTAAAAACATTCAGTACTTC | CASSRGTGTLAKNIQYF
TRBJ1-1 | NA | TRBV7-3 | NA | TGTGCCAGCAGCTTAGTCTATGGCACTGAAGCTTTCTTT | CASSLVYGTEAFF
TRBJ2-7 | TRBD1 | TRBV10-3 | NA | TGTGCCATCAGTGAGGGGACAGGGAACTACGAGCAGTACTTC | CAISEGTGNYEQYF
TRBJ2-3 | NA | TRBV7-6 | NA | TGTGCCAGCAGCTTGCGCGAGGGTAGCACAGATACGCAGTATTTT | CASSLREGSTDTQYF
TRBJ2-1 | TRBD2 | TRBV29-1 | many | TGCAGCGTTGTTCCCGGGACTAGCGGGATAAGCTACAATGAGCAGTTCTTC | CSVVPGTSGISYNEQFF
TRBJ1-1 | NA | TRBV6-5 | few | TGTGCCAGCAGTTACACGTCGAACACTGAAGCTTTCTTT | CASSYTSNTEAFF
TRBJ2-1 | TRBD1 | TRBV4-3 | few | TGCGCCAGCAGCCAAGGGGACAGGGTGGTCAATGAGCAGTTCTTC | CASSQGDRVVNEQFF
TRBJ2-3 | NA | TRBV28 | NA | TGTGCCAGCAGTTTTGGCAGGACCACAGATACGCAGTATTTT | CASSFGRTTDTQYF
TRBJ2-1 | TRBD2 | TRBV7-9 | few | TGTGCCAGCAGCTTAGTTAGCCTAGCGGAGTACAATGAGCAGTTCTTC | CASSLVSLAEYNEQFF
TRBJ2-1 | TRBD2 | TRBV5-1 | NA | TGCGCCAGCAGCTTGGGGACTAGCGGGAGGGCCCTCTACAATGAGCAGTTCTTC | CASSLGTSGRALYNEQFF
TRBJ1-5 | TRBD1 | TRBV12-3/TRBV12-4 | few | TGTGCCAGCAGTTTGGGAACCACCAAACAGGGGCGCAATCAGCCCCAGCATTTT | CASSLGTTKQGRNQPQHF
TRBJ2-1 | TRBD2 | TRBV15 | many | TGTGCCACCAGCAGAGAAGTGGCGGGGGGACTCAATGAGCAGTTCTTC | CATSREVAGGLNEQFF
TRBJ2-1 | NA | TRBV20-1 | NA | TGCAGTGCACGACTAGTCTCCAATGAGCAGTTCTTC | CSARLVSNEQFF
TRBJ2-5 | NA | TRBV5-1 | many | TGCGCCAGCAGCTTGAAGGGATCGCAAGAGACCCAGTACTTC | CASSLKGSQETQYF
TRBJ1-5 | NA | TRBV20-1 | NA | TGCAGCGTTCGCCTAGGAGAGGGCAGTCAGCCCCAGCATTTT | CSVRLGEGSQPQHF
TRBJ2-2 | TRBD2 | TRBV6-1 | NA | TGTGCCAGCAGACCCCCGGGGGGGACGAACACCGGGGAGCTGTTTTTT | CASRPPGGTNTGELFF
TRBJ2-3 | NA | TRBV20-1 | many | TGCAGTGCTAGGGGGGATACGCAGTATTTT | CSARGDTQYF
TRBJ2-1 | NA | TRBV5-1 | NA | TGCGCCAGCAGCTTGGGCCAGGCGCTCTACAATGAGCAGTTCTTC | CASSLGQALYNEQFF
TRBJ2-5 | NA | TRBV7-2 | NA | TGTGCCAGCAGCTTAGAGGTGACCCAGTACTTC | CASSLEVTQYF
TRBJ2-7 | NA | TRBV7-9 | NA | TGTGCCAGCAGCCCGCTTGGAGACGAGCAGTACTTC | CASSPLGDEQYF
TRBJ2-5 | TRBD1 | TRBV7-2 | few | TGTGCCAGCAGCTTTCTAACAGGGGTTGAGACCCAGTACTTC | CASSFLTGVETQYF
TRBJ2-2 | NA | TRBV29-1 | few | TGCAGCGTTGGGGTGGTTTTGGGTGGCGGGGAGCTGTTTTTT | CSVGVVLGGGELFF
TRBJ2-2 | NA | TRBV10-3 | few | TGTGCCATTGGAGCGTCGGGTACCGGGGAGCTGTTTTTT | CAIGASGTGELFF
TRBJ2-3 | TRBD1 | TRBV5-1 | NA | TGCGCCAGCGGGACAGCACCCTCCGATACGCAGTATTTT | CASGTAPSDTQYF
TRBJ2-3 | NA | TRBV20-1 | few | TGCAGTGCTCATCTGGGAAGCACAGATACGCAGTATTTT | CSAHLGSTDTQYF
TRBJ2-7 | NA | TRBV20-1 | few | TGCAGTGCTAGCCCTCTCGACAGAGCCTACGAGCAGTACTTC | CSASPLDRAYEQYF
TRBJ2-7 | TRBD1 | TRBV2 | NA | TGTGCCAGCAAGGGACAGGGAGAGGACGAGCAGTACTTC | CASKGQGEDEQYF
TRBJ2-3 | NA | TRBV3-1 | NA | TGTGCCAGCAGCCAGGGTTGGTTCCTAGATACGCAGTATTTT | CASSQGWFLDTQYF
TRBJ2-1 | NA | TRBV4-3 | few | TGCGCCAGCAGCCCGGGCGGACCGCAGTTCTTC | CASSPGGPQFF
TRBJ2-2 | TRBD2 | TRBV10-3 | NA | TGTGCCATCAGAACCGGGACTAGCGGGACGTTGGCCGGGGAGCTGTTTTTT | CAIRTGTSGTLAGELFF
TRBJ2-2 | TRBD1 | TRBV9 | NA | TGTGCCAGCAGCGGTGGGGGACAGGGTAACACCGGGGAGCTGTTTTTT | CASSGGGQGNTGELFF
TRBJ2-3 | NA | TRBV7-2 | NA | TGTGCCAGCAGCATACTTGTGGCCGCCCCAGATACGCAGTATTTT | CASSILVAAPDTQYF
TRBJ2-1 | NA | TRBV5-5 | NA | TGTGCCAGCAGCTTGGGGGCCAGCAGGGCCTACAATGAGCAGTTCTTC | CASSLGASRAYNEQFF
TRBJ1-2 | NA | TRBV5-6 | NA | TGTGCCAGCAGCTTGGCGGGACTAAAGCAGGGCTACACCTTC | CASSLAGLKQGYTF
TRBJ2-2 | NA | TRBV29-1 | many | TGCAGCGCTCGGGCAGGGAACACCGGGGAGCTGTTTTTT | CSARAGNTGELFF
TRBJ2-5 | NA | TRBV6-1 | few | TGTGCCAGCAGTGAAGCGCTCTTGATAAGAGAGACCCAGTACTTC | CASSEALLIRETQYF
TRBJ2-1 | TRBD2 | TRBV7-8 | NA | TGTGCCAGCAGCTTATCGGCGGGAGTAAATCGGTTCTTC | CASSLSAGVNRFF
TRBJ2-7 | NA | TRBV14 | NA | TGTGCCAGCAGCGCCGTGGAGGGGGCCTACGAGCAGTACTTC | CASSAVEGAYEQYF